The source of this TCR beta chain is a study of shared T cell receptors in the human thymus. TCRdb's copy holds only in-frame clones and misses some; the assay was immunoSEQ multiplex PCR. In the table there are 630,000 or so clones, around 87% of which are singletons. Germline values: CDR1 MDHEN, CDR2 SYDVKM. V shed 6 bases and J 9 bases; nucleotides not matched to a gene: 15. CDR3 size: 15 residues. These data were also reused for a study on human thymus T cells.

The genes are TRBV28 and TRBJ2-7; TRBD1 aligns across 9 bases. The TCR originated in a boy in the first two years of life with a congenital heart defect. The specimen was thymocytes. Here the CDR3 DNA reads TGTGCCAGCAGGAAGCCGGGACAGGGCTACCACGGGCAGTACTTC. Translating gives CASRKPGQGYHGQYF.